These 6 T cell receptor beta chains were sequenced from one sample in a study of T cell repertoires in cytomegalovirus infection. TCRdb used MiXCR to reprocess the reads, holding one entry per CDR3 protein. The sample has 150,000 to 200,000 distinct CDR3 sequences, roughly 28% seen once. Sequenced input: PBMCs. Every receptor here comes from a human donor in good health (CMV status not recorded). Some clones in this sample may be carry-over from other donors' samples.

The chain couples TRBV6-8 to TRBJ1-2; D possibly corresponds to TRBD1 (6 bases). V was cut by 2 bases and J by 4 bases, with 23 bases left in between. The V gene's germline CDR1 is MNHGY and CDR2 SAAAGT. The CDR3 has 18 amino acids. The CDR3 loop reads CASSYLDRLARDSYGYTF. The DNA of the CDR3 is TGTGCCAGCAGTTACCTTGACAGGCTGGCCCGGGATTCCTATGGCTACACCTTC.

The CDR3 reads CASSPGRSSGANVLTF. The CDR3 DNA follows: TGTGCCAGCAGTCCCGGCCGTTCCTCTGGGGCCAACGTCCTGACTTTC. The chain is built from TRBV7-2 and TRBJ2-6; D is uncertain. The V end lost 6 bases, the J end lost 0 bases, and 12 bases lay between the germline ends. The CDR3 loop spans 16 amino acids. Germline CDR1 SGHTA, CDR2 FQGNSA. The full variable domain, rest sourced from reference TRBV7-2 and TRBJ2-6, is GAGVSQSPSNKVTEKGKDVELRCDPISGHTALYWYRQSLGQGLEFLIYFQGNSAPDKSGLPSDRFSAERTGGSVSTLTIQRTQQEDSAVYLCASSPGRSSGANVLTFGAGSRLTVL.

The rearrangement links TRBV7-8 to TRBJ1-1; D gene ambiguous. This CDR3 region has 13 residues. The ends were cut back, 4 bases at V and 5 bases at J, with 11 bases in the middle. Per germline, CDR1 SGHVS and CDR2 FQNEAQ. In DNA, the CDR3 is TGTGCCAGCAGCTCCCTAGTATGGACTGAAGCTTTCTTT. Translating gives CASSSLVWTEAFF. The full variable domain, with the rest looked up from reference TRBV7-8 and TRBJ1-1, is GAGVSQSPRYKVAKRGQDVALRCDPISGHVSLFWYQQALGQGPEFLTYFQNEAQLDKSGLPSDRFFAERPEGSVSTLKIQRTQQEDSAVYLCASSSLVWTEAFFGQGTRLTVV.

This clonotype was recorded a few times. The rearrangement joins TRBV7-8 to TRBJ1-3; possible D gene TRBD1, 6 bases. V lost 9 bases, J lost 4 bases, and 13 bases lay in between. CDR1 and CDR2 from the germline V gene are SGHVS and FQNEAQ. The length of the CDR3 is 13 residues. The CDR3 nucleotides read TGTGCCAGTCGGGGGGCATCAGGAAACACCATATATTTT. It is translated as CASRGASGNTIYF.

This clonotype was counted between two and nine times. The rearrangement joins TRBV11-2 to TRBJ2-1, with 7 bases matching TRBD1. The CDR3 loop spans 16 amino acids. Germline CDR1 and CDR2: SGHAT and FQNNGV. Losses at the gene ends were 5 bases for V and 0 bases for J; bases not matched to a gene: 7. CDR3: CASSLRGYSSYNEQFF. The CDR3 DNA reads TGTGCCAGCAGCCTCAGGGGGTACAGCTCCTACAATGAGCAGTTCTTC.

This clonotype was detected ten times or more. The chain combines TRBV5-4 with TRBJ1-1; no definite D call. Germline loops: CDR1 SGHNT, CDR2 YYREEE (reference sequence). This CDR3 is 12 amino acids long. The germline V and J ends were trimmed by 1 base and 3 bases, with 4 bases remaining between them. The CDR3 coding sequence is TGTGCCAGCAGCTTGAGGTACACTGAAGCTTTCTTT. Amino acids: CASSLRYTEAFF.